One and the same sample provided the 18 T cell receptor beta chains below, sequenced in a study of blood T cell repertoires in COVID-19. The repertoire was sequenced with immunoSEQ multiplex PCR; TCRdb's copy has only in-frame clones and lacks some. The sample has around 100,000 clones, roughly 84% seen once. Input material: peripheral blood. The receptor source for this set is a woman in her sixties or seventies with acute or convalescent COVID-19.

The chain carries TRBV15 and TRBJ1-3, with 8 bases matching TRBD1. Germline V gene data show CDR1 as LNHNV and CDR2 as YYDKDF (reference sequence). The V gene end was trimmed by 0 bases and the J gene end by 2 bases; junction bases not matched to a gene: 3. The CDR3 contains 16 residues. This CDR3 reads CATSRETGAAGNTIYF. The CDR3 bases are TGTGCCACCAGCAGAGAGACAGGGGCTGCTGGAAACACCATATATTTT.

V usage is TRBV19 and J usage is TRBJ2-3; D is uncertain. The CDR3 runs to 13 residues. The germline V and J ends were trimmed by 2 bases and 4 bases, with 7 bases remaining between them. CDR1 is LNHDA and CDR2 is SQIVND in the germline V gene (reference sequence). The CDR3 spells CASSISWPDTQYF. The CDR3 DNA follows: TGTGCCAGTAGTATATCTTGGCCAGATACGCAGTATTTT.

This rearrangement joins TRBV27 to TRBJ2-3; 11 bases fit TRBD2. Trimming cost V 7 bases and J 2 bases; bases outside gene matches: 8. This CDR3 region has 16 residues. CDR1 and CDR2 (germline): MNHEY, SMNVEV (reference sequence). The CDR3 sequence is CASTSGTSGLTDTQYF. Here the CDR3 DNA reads TGTGCCAGCACCTCCGGGACTAGCGGCCTCACAGATACGCAGTATTTT.

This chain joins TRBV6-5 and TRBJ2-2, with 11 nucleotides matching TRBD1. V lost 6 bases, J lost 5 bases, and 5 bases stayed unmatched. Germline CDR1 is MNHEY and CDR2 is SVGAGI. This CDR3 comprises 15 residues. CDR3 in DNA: TGTGCCAGCAGACACGGACAGGGGGCGACCGGGGAGCTGTTTTTT. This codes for CASRHGQGATGELFF.

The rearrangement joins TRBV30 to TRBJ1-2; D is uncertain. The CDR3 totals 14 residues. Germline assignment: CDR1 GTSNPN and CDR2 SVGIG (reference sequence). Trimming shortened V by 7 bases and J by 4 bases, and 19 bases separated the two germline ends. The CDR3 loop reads CASTSEVFGYGYTF. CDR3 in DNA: TGTGCCTCCACAAGTGAGGTATTCGGCTATGGCTACACCTTC.

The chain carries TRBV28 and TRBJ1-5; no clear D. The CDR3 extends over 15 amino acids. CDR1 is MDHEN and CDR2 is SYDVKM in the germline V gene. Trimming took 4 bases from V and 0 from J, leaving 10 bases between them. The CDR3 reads CASSSPRVSNQPQHF. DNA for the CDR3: TGTGCCAGCAGTTCCCCCCGGGTTAGCAATCAGCCCCAGCATTTT.

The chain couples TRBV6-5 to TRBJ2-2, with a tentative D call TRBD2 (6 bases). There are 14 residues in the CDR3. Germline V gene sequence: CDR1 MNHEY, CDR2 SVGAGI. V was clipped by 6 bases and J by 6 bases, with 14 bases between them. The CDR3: CASSKVREAGELFF. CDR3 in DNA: TGTGCCAGCAGCAAAGTCAGGGAGGCCGGGGAGCTGTTTTTT.

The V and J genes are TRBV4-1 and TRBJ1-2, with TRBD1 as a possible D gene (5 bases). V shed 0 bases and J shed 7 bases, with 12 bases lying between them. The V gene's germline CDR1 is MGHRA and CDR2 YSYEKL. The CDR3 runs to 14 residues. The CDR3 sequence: CASSQETGVFGYTF. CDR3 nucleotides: TGCGCCAGCAGCCAAGAAACGGGGGTCTTTGGCTACACCTTC.

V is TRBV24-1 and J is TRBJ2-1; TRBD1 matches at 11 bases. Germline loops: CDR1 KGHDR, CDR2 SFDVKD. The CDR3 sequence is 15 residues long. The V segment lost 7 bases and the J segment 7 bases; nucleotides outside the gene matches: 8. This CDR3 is CATRQGQGVRNEQFF. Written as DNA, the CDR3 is TGTGCCACCAGGCAGGGACAGGGGGTAAGGAATGAGCAGTTCTTC.

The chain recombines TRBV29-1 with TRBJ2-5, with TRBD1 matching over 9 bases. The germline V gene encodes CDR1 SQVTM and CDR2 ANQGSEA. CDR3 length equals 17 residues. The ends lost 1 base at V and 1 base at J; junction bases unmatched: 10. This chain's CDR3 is CSVEAPLTGGGQETQYF. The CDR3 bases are TGCAGCGTTGAAGCGCCGTTAACAGGGGGCGGCCAAGAGACCCAGTACTTC. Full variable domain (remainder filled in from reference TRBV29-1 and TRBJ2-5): SAVISQKPSRDICQRGTSLTIQCQVDSQVTMMFWYRQQPGQSLTLIATANQGSEATYESGFVIDKFPISRPNLTFSTLTVSNMSPEDSSIYLCSVEAPLTGGGQETQYFGPGTRLLVL.

Written as DNA, the CDR3 is TGTGCCAGCATCCCGGACAGGGGCCACGAGCAGTACTTC. Encoded protein: CASIPDRGHEQYF. The V call is TRBV6-6, the J call TRBJ2-7, with TRBD1 identical over 9 bases. J was trimmed by 5 bases and V by 7 bases; bases with no gene match: 6. Germline CDR1 reads MNHNY; CDR2 reads SVGAGI (reference sequence). The CDR3 consists of 13 residues.

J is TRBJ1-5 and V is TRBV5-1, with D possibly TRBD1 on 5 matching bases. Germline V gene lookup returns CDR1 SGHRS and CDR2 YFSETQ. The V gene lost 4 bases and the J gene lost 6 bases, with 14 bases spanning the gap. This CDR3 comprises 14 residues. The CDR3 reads CASSPMGGTQPQHF. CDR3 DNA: TGCGCCAGCAGCCCTATGGGGGGGACTCAGCCCCAGCATTTT.

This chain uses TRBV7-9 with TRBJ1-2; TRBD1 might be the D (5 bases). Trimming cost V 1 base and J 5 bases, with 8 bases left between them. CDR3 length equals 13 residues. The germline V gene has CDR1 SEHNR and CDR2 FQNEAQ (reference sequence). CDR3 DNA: TGTGCCAGCAGCTTAGAGACAGCGTATGGCTACACCTTC. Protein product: CASSLETAYGYTF.

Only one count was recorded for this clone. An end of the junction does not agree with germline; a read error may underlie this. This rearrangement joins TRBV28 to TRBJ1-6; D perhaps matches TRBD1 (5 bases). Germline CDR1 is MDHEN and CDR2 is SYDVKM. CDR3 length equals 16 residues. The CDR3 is CASGQGGTLINAPLHF. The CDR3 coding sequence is TGTGCCAGCGGCCAGGGAGGGACCCTGATTAATGCACCCCTCCACTTT.

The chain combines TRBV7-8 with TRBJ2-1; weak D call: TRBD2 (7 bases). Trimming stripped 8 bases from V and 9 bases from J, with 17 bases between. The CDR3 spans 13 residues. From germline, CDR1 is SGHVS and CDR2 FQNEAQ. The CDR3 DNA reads TGTGCCAGCTCACGGGGGGCCACGAGTGAGCAGTTCTTC. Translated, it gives CASSRGATSEQFF.

The CDR3: CASSLRGGKKTDTQYF. For the CDR3, the DNA is TGTGCCAGCAGCCTTCGGGGAGGGAAAAAGACAGATACGCAGTATTTT. The chain uses TRBV3-1 (or the pseudogene TRBV3-2) and TRBJ2-3; 7 bases line up with TRBD2. The germline V gene has CDR1 LGHDT and CDR2 YNNKEL (reference sequence). J gave up 3 bases and V 4 bases, and 10 bases lay outside the gene matches. CDR3 length: 16 amino acids.

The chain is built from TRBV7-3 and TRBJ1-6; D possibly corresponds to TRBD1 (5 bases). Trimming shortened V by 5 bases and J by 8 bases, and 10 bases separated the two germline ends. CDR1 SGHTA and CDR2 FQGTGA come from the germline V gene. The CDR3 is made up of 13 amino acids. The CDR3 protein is CASSPTRDSPLHF. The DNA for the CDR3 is TGTGCCAGCAGCCCGACCAGGGATTCACCCCTCCACTTT.

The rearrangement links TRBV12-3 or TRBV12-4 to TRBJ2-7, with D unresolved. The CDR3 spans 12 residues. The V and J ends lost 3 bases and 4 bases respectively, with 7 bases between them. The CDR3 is CASSLGRYEQYF. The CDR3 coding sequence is TGTGCCAGCAGTTTGGGCAGATACGAGCAGTACTTC.